Following are 6 T cell receptor beta chains from one sample sequenced in a study of technical replicates of blood from a handful of donors. The data were produced by immunoSEQ multiplex PCR, yet TCRdb's version contains in-frame clones alone and is incomplete. The top ten hold over 0.25% of the sample, which has about 79,000 clones, 90% to 95% seen once. Sequencing was performed on T cells isolated from PBMCs. These receptors came from a human donor in good health.

J is TRBJ1-2 and V is TRBV6-6; D is possibly TRBD1 (6 bases). CDR1 MNHNY and CDR2 SVGAGI come from the germline V gene (reference sequence). The CDR3 runs to 14 residues. With 4 bases removed from V and 4 bases from J, the gap between germline ends came to 13 bases. CDR3 protein: CASSSQGPTYGYTF. CDR3 in DNA: TGTGCCAGCAGTTCACAGGGACCTACCTATGGCTACACCTTC.

The rearrangement links TRBV4-2 to TRBJ2-1; the match to TRBD2 covers 13 bases. From germline, CDR1 is LGHNA and CDR2 YNFKEQ. Unmatched junction bases numbered 13, after V lost 3 bases and J lost 5 bases. The CDR3 has 19 residues. This CDR3 reads CASSHSRGLAGVGDNEQFF. The CDR3 bases are TGTGCCAGCAGCCATAGCCGCGGACTAGCGGGAGTGGGGGACAATGAGCAGTTCTTC.

V gene TRBV5-1 combines with J gene TRBJ1-1; 9 nucleotides match TRBD1. The junction had 4 bases not matched to a gene; V was cut back by 0 bases and J by 1 base. The V gene's germline CDR1 is SGHRS and CDR2 YFSETQ. The CDR3 is 16 residues long. In DNA, the CDR3 is TGCGCCAGCAGCTTGGGACACAGGGGGCGGAACACTGAAGCTTTCTTT. This sequence encodes CASSLGHRGRNTEAFF.

This clone was detected only once. The chain recombines TRBV10-1 with TRBJ2-7, with no clear D. Trimming removed 2 bases at V and 4 bases at J, with 12 bases between. The germline V gene has CDR1 WNHNN and CDR2 SYGVQD (reference sequence). This CDR3 contains 14 residues. CDR3 coding DNA: TGCGCCAGCAGTGAGAAAGGCGCGGAATACGAGCAGTACTTC. Translating gives CASSEKGAEYEQYF.

The gene calls are TRBV27 and TRBJ2-1, with TRBD1 identical over 10 bases. V lost 6 bases to trimming and J lost 10 bases; unmatched junction nucleotides: 6. From germline, CDR1 is MNHEY and CDR2 SMNVEV (reference sequence). CDR3 length: 13 residues. The CDR3: CASRETGGLEQFF. The CDR3 DNA reads TGTGCCAGCAGAGAGACAGGGGGCCTGGAGCAGTTCTTC.

J is TRBJ2-7 and V is TRBV15; the match to TRBD1 covers 9 bases. Unmatched junction bases numbered 11, after V lost 0 bases and J lost 5 bases. CDR1 and CDR2 (germline): LNHNV, YYDKDF (reference sequence). CDR3 length: 17 residues. CDR3 in amino acids: CATSREVGGTGLDEQYF. The CDR3 DNA reads TGTGCCACCAGCAGAGAGGTCGGAGGGACAGGGTTGGACGAGCAGTACTTC.